This entry features one T cell receptor beta chain sequence. Its specificity is unknown. This entry belongs to a study of T cell repertoires in cytomegalovirus infection. Whole-study context: A matching HLA type, together with CMV infection, was signaled by public TCR beta signatures.

CDR3 length: 14 amino acids. Trimming removed 7 bases at V and 0 bases at J, with 12 bases between. Per the germline V gene, CDR1 is SNHLY and CDR2 is FYNNEI. One entry per CDR3 protein results from TCRdb running MiXCR on the reads. This table has about 200,000 distinct CDR3 sequences, 8% to 10% appearing once. General study results and limits: Ex vivo responses were dominated by HLA-C-restricted CMV-specific TCR beta clonotypes. Accumulated public TCR beta family frequency recognized individuals carrying CMV together with the relevant HLA.

Source material: PBMCs. This TCR was sampled from a human donor in good health (CMV status not recorded). Some clones in this sample may be carry-over from other donors' samples. J is TRBJ1-2 and V is TRBV2; D not certain. The chain's CDR3 is CASISQTTNYGYTF. The CDR3 DNA reads TGTGCCAGCATCTCACAGACTACTAACTATGGCTACACCTTC.